This TCR beta chain was obtained from a study of regulatory T cells in long-lasting Graves disease. Study observations and caveats: Segments TRBV28, TRBJ1-2 and TRBJ2-5 showed preferential usage in persistent disease.

Indicated time point: persistent/refractory GD, antithyroid drugs over 5 years with positive TRAb. RNA from PBMCs was the source of the TCR library. Diagnosing Graves' disease relied on the American Thyroid Association guidelines. Patients of an endocrinology department in Xi'an, China, were included. Note on this clonotype: Antigen: not known.

Trimming took 5 bases from V and 5 from J; bases not matched to a gene: 11. The CDR3 contains 15 residues. The germline gives CDR1 SGHAT, CDR2 FQNNGV. Arm-PCR with iRepertoire HTBI primers amplified the CDR3 regions for these TCR beta libraries. How the authors handled the data: Samples collectively showed some 65 TRBV and approximately 15 TRBJ segments. TCRdb independently ran MiXCR on the multiplex PCR reads; one entry per CDR3 protein. TCRdb's processing, not the authors', yielded these V and J calls. The sample has around 460,000 distinct CDR3 sequences; about 22% are singletons. J is TRBJ2-5 and V is TRBV11-2; TRBD2 matches at 7 bases. Specimen: peripheral blood mononuclear cells (PBMCs), collected when the disease was refractory, from a patient treated with antithyroid drugs. The clonotype comes from a female donor with Graves disease. The CDR3 DNA is TGTGCCAGCAGCCAAGCTGCGGGAGTTGCTGAGACCCAGTACTTC. Amino acids: CASSQAAGVAETQYF.